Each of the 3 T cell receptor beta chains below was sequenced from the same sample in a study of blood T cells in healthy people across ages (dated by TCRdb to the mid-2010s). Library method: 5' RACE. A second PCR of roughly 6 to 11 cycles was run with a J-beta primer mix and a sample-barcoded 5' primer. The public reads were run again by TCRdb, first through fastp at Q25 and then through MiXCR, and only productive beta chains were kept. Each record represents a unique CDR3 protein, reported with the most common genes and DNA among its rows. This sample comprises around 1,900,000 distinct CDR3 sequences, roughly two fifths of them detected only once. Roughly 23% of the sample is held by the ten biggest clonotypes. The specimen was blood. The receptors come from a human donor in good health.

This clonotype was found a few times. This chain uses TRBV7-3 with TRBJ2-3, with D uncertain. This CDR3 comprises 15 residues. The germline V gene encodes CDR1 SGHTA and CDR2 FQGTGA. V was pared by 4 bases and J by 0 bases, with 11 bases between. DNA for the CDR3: TGTGCCAGCAGCTCTGGACCTGCTAGCACAGATACGCAGTATTTT. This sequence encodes CASSSGPASTDTQYF.

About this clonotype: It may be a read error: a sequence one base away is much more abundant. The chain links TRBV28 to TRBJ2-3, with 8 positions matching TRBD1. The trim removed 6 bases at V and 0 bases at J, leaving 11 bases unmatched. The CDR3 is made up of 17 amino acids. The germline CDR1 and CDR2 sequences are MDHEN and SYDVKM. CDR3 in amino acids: CASSPLPGQESTDTQYF. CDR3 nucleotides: TGTGCCAGCAGCCCCCTTCCGGGACAGGAAAGCACAGATACGCAGTATTTT.

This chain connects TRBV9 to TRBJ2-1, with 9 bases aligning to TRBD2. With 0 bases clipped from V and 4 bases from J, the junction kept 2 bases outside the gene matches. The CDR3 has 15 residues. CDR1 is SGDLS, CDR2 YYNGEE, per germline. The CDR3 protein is CASSVVAGVYNEQFF. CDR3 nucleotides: TGTGCCAGCAGCGTAGTAGCGGGGGTTTACAATGAGCAGTTCTTC.